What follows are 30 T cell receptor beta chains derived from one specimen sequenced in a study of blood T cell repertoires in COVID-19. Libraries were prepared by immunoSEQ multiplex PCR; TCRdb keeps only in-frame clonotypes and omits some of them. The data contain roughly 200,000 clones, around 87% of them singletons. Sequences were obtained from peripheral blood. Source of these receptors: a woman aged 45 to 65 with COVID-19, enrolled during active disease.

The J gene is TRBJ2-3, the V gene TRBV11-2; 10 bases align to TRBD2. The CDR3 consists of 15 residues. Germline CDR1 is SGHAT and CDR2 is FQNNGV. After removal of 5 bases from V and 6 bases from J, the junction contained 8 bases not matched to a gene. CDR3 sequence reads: CASSLRAGGRDTQYF. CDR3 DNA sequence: TGTGCCAGCAGCCTTCGAGCGGGGGGGCGGGATACGCAGTATTTT.

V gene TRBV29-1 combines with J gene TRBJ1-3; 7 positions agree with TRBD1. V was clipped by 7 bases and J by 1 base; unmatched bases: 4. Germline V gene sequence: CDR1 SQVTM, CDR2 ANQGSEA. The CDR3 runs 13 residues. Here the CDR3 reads CSALTGSGNTIYF. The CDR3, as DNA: TGCAGCGCCTTGACAGGGTCTGGAAACACCATATATTTT.

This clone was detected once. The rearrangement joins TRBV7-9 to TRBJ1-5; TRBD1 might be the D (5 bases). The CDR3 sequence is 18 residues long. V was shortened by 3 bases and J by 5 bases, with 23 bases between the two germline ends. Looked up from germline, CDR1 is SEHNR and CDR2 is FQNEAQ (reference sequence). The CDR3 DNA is TGTGCCAGCAGCTTCGGTCGAGACAGACCTAGGGGTGATCAGCCCCAGCATTTT. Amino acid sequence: CASSFGRDRPRGDQPQHF.

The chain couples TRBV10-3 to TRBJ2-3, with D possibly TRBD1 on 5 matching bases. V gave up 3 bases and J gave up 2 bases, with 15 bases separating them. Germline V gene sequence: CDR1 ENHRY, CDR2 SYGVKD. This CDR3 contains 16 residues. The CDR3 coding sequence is TGTGCCATCAGTGAAAAGAGCAGGACATCCACAGATACGCAGTATTTT. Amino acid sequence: CAISEKSRTSTDTQYF.

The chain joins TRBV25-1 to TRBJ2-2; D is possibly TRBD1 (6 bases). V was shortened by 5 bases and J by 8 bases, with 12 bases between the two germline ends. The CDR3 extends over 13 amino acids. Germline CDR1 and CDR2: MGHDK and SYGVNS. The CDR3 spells CASSFSGVGELFF. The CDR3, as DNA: TGTGCCAGCAGTTTTTCAGGGGTTGGGGAGCTGTTTTTT.

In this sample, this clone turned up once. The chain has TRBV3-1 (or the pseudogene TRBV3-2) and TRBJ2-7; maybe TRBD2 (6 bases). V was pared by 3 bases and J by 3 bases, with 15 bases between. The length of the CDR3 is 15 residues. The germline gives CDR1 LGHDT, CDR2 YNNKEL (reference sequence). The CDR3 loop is CASSQFLRDFYEQYF. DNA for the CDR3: TGTGCCAGCAGCCAGTTCCTCCGGGACTTCTACGAGCAGTACTTC.

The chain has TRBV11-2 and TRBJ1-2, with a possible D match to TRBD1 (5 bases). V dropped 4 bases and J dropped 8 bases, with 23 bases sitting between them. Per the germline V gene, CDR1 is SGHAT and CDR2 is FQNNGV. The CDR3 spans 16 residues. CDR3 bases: TGTGCCAGCAGCTCCCTCCAATCTACCGGGGGATGGGGCTACACCTTC. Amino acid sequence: CASSSLQSTGGWGYTF.

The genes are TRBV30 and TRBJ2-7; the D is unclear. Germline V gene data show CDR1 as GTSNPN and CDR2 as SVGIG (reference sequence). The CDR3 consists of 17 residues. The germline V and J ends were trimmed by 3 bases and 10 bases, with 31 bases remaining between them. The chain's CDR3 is CAWSAIPRGVAGLGQYF. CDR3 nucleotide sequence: TGTGCCTGGAGCGCAATTCCTCGCGGTGTCGCCGGGTTGGGTCAGTACTTC.

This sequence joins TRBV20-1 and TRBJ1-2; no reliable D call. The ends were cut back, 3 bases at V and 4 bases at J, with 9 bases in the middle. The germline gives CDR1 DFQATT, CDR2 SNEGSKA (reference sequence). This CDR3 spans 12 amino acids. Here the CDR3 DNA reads TGCAGTGCTAGTCCCCGGAGCTATGGCTACACCTTC. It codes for CSASPRSYGYTF.

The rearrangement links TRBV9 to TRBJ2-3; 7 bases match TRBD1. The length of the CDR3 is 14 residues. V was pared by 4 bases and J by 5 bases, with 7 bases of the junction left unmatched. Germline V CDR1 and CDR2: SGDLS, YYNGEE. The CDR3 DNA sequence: TGTGCCAGCAGCCGACAGGGCGGTATAGATACGCAGTATTTT. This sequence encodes CASSRQGGIDTQYF.

This CDR3 reads CASTPPDTGELFF. In DNA, the CDR3 is TGTGCCAGCACCCCCCCAGACACCGGGGAGCTGTTTTTT. The chain has TRBV5-4 and TRBJ2-2; D is unresolved. The CDR3 sequence is 13 residues long. In germline, CDR1 is SGHNT, CDR2 YYREEE (reference sequence). V lost 6 bases and J 3 bases, leaving 9 bases between the germline ends.

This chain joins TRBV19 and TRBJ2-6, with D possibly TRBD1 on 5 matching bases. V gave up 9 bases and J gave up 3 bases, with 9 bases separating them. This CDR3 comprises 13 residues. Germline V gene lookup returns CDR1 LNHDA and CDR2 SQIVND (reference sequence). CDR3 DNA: TGTGCCAGCAGGGAATATGGGGCCAACGTCCTGACTTTC. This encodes CASREYGANVLTF.

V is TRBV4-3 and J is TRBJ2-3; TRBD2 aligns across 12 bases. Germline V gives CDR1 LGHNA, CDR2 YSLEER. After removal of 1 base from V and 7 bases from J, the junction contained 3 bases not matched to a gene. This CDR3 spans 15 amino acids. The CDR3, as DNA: TGCGCCAGCAGCCAAGCCCTAGCGGGGGGGTATACGCAGTATTTT. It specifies CASSQALAGGYTQYF.

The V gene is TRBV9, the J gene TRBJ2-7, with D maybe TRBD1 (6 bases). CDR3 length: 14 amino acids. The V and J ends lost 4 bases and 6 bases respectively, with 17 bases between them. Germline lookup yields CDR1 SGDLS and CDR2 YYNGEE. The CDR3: CASSPQGLGGEQYF. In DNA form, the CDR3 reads TGTGCCAGCAGCCCACAGGGTCTAGGGGGCGAGCAGTACTTC.

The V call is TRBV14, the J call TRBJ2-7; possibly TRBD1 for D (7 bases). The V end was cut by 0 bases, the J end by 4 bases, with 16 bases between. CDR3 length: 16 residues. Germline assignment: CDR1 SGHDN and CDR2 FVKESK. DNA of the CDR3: TGTGCCAGCAGCCAAGATGGTTGGGCAGGGGGGTACGAGCAGTACTTC. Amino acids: CASSQDGWAGGYEQYF.

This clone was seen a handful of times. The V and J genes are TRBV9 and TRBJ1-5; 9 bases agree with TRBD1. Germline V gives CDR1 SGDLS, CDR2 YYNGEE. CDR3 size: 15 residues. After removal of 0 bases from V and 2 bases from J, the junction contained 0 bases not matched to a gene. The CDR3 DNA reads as TGTGCCAGCAGCGTAGGGACAGGGGGCAATCAGCCCCAGCATTTT. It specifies CASSVGTGGNQPQHF.

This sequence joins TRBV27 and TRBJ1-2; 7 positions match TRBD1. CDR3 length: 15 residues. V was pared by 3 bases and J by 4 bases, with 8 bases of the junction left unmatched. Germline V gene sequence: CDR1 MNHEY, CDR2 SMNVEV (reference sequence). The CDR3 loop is CASSFSGQESYGYTF. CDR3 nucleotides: TGTGCCAGCAGTTTCTCCGGACAGGAGAGCTATGGCTACACCTTC.

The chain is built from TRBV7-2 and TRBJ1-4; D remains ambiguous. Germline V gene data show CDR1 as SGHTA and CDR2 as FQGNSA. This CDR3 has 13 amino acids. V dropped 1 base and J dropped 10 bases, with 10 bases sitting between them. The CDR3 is CASSLESRAKLFF. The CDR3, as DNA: TGTGCCAGCAGCTTAGAATCGAGGGCAAAACTGTTTTTT.

CDR3 sequence reads: CASSLLDSGGTETQYF. In nucleotides, the CDR3 is TGTGCCAGCAGCCTGCTGGACAGCGGGGGGACGGAGACCCAGTACTTC. This chain connects TRBV5-4 to TRBJ2-5; 9 bases fit TRBD2. Germline V lookup: CDR1 SGHNT, CDR2 YYREEE (reference sequence). Losses at the gene ends were 4 bases for V and 5 bases for J; bases not matched to a gene: 12. The CDR3 contains 16 residues.

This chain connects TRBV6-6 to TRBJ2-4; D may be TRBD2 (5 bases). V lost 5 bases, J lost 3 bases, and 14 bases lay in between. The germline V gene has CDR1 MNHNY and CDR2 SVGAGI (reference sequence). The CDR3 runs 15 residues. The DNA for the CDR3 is TGTGCCAGCAGTACCCCCTTAGAGGGCAAAAACATTCAGTACTTC. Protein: CASSTPLEGKNIQYF.

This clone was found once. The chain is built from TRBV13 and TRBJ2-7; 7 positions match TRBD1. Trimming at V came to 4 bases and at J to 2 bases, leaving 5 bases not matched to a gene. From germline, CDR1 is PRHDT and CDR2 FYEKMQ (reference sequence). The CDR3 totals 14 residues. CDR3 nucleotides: TGTGCCAGCAGCTCCCGACAGGGTGCCTACGAGCAGTACTTC. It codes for CASSSRQGAYEQYF.

CDR3: CATSSSRTGGPNTEAFF. The CDR3 DNA is TGTGCCACCAGTTCATCAAGGACAGGAGGACCGAACACTGAAGCTTTCTTT. This chain joins TRBV24-1 and TRBJ1-1; 7 nucleotides line up with TRBD1. This CDR3 comprises 17 residues. The junction had 13 bases not matched to a gene; V was cut back by 6 bases and J by 1 base. Germline CDR1 reads KGHDR; CDR2 reads SFDVKD.

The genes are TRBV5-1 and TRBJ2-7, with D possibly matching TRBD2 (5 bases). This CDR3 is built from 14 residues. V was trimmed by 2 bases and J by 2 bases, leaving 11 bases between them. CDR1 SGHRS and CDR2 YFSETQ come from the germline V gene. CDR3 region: CASSLEGLPYEQYF. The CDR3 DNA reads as TGCGCCAGCAGCTTAGAGGGCCTCCCCTACGAGCAGTACTTC.

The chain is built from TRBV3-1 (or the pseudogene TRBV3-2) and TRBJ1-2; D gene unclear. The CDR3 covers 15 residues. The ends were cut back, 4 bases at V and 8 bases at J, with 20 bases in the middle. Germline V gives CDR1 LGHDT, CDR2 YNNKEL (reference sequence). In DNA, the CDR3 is TGTGCCAGCAGCCCACCCTCAGGCAGGCTAAGGGGCTACACCTTC. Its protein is CASSPPSGRLRGYTF.

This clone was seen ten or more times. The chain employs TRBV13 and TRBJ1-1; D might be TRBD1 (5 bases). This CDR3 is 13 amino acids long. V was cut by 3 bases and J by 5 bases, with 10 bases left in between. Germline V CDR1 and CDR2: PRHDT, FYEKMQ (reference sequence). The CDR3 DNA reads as TGTGCCAGCAGCTTCAGGGATAGGACTGAAGCTTTCTTT. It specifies CASSFRDRTEAFF.

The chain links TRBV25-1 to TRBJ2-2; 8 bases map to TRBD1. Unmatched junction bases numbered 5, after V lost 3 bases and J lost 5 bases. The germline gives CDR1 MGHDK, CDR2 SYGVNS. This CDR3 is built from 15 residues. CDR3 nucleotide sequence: TGTGCCAGCAGTGATAGGACAGGGTATACCGGGGAGCTGTTTTTT. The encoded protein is CASSDRTGYTGELFF.

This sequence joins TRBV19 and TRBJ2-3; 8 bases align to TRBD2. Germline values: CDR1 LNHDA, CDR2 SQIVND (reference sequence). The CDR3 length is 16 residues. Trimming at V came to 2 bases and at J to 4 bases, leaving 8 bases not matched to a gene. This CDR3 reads CASSISTGGIADTQYF. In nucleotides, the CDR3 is TGTGCCAGTAGTATATCTACGGGGGGGATAGCAGATACGCAGTATTTT.

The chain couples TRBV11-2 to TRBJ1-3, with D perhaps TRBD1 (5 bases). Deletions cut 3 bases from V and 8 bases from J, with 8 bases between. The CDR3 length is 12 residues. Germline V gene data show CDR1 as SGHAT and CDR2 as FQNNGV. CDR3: CASSFTGDTIYF. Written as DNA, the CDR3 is TGTGCCAGCAGCTTTACGGGGGACACCATATATTTT.

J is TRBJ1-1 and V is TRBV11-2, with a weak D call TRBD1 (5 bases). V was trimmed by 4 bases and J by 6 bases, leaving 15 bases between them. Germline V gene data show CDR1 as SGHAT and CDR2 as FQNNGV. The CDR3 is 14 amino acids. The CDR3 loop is CASSSFKGVSEAFF. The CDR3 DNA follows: TGTGCCAGCAGCTCTTTTAAAGGGGTGTCTGAAGCTTTCTTT.

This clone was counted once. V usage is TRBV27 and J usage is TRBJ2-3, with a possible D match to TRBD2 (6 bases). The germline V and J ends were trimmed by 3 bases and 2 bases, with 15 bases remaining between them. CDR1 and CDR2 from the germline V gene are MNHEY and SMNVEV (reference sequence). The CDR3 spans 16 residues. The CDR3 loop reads CASSFSSGELTDTQYF. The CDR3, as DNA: TGTGCCAGCAGTTTTTCATCGGGGGAGCTCACAGATACGCAGTATTTT.